This T cell receptor (beta chain) was documented in a study of T cells in localized non-small cell lung cancer. Overall study results and limits: Uninvolved adjacent lung showed peak T cell clonality, exceeding tumor. In adjacent lung, a median roughly 57 of the top 100 tumor clones were found. Heterogeneity stays possible, as sequencing covered only one tumor region.

Sequencing was performed with immunoSEQ multiplex PCR; in TCRdb, only in-frame clones are kept and a portion is missing. The repertoire holds tens of thousands of clones, with roughly 83% as singletons. This clone was seen just once. Its antigen remains unknown. The CDR3 totals 14 residues. V lost 4 bases to trimming and J lost 3 bases, with 13 bases between them. The germline gives CDR1 LGHNA, CDR2 YSLEER. This TCR derives from a man aged 40-75 years with stage II lung adenocarcinoma. Sequences were derived from PBMCs, sampled before any cancer treatment. This rearrangement joins TRBV4-3 to TRBJ2-7, with D perhaps being TRBD1 or TRBD2 (5 bases each). The CDR3 DNA reads TGCGCCAGCAGCCTCCGGGACGGGGACTACGAGCAGTACTTC. Translating gives CASSLRDGDYEQYF.